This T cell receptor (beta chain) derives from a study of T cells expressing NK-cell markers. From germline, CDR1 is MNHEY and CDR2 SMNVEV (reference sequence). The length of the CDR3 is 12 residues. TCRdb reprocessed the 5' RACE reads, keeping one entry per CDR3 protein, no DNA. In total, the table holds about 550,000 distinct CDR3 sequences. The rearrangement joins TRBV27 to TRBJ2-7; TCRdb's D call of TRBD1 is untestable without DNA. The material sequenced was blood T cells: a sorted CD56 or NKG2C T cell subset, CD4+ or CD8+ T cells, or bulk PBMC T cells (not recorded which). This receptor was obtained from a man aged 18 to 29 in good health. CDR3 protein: CASSTGGVEQYF.